The text below deals with one T cell receptor (beta chain). Its antigen is not known. The data stem from a study of shared clonotypes between healthy human individuals. Study-wide background: Plates per donor: three CD4 naive, three CD4 memory, two CD8 naive, one CD8 memory. General study points: Relative to memory subsets, naive subsets generally showed larger estimated richness.

The germline V gene has CDR1 MDHEN and CDR2 SYDVKM. The CDR3 runs 13 residues. V lost 6 bases to trimming and J lost 4 bases, with 11 bases between them. TCRdb's copy holds only in-frame clones and misses some; the assay was immunoSEQ multiplex PCR. Of around 1.1 million clones listed, roughly 80% are singletons. The genes are TRBV28 and TRBJ2-3, with D uncertain. The sequence derives from a young man in good health. Some clones in this sample may be carry-over from other donors' samples. Material for sequencing was memory CD4+ T cells from PBMCs. Subset meaning: CD45RA-negative fraction. DNA for the CDR3: TGTGCCAGCAGCAATGGCGGTGCAGATACGCAGTATTTT. Its protein product is CASSNGGADTQYF.